Presented here are 31 T cell receptor beta chains from one specimen sequenced in a study of shared clonotypes between healthy human individuals. TCRdb's table, derived via immunoSEQ multiplex PCR, lists solely in-frame clones and lacks some. The table shows about 2 million clones, with about 95% occurring only once. Positively selected for CCR7, the CD45RO-negative cells used as naive CD8 cells excluded terminally differentiated effector memory CD45RA+ cells. The sample consisted of naive CD8+ T cells sorted from blood. These receptors originate from a man between 18 and 35 years old in good health.

In this sample, this clone turned up a few times. The chain employs TRBV4-1 and TRBJ2-7; 9 nucleotides line up with TRBD1. Trimming took 4 bases from V and 4 from J; bases not matched to a gene: 11. The CDR3 has 16 residues. Germline V lookup: CDR1 MGHRA, CDR2 YSYEKL. The CDR3: CASSPPSIQGAYEQYF. The CDR3 coding sequence is TGCGCCAGCAGCCCCCCATCTATACAGGGGGCGTACGAGCAGTACTTC.

This chain links TRBV5-4 with TRBJ2-7, with 7 positions matching TRBD2. Germline V lookup: CDR1 SGHNT, CDR2 YYREEE (reference sequence). This CDR3 is built from 17 residues. The V segment lost 0 bases and the J segment 2 bases; nucleotides outside the gene matches: 11. The CDR3 sequence: CASSLVGGRVEAYEQYF. CDR3 DNA: TGTGCCAGCAGCTTGGTGGGCGGGAGAGTCGAGGCCTACGAGCAGTACTTC.

V and J are TRBV30 and TRBJ1-1; D gene unclear. V dropped 4 bases and J dropped 1 base, with 10 bases sitting between them. This CDR3 has 13 amino acids. The germline V gene has CDR1 GTSNPN and CDR2 SVGIG (reference sequence). CDR3 amino acids: CAWMYGENTEAFF. For the CDR3, the DNA is TGTGCCTGGATGTATGGGGAGAACACTGAAGCTTTCTTT.

The CDR3 sequence is CASSLSPTGSTYEQYF. The CDR3 region has the DNA TGTGCCAGCAGTTTATCCCCGACAGGTTCGACCTACGAGCAGTACTTC. V and J are TRBV27 and TRBJ2-7; a possible D gene is TRBD1 (6 bases). There are 16 residues in the CDR3. Germline V lookup: CDR1 MNHEY, CDR2 SMNVEV (reference sequence). V lost 0 bases and J 2 bases, leaving 14 bases between the germline ends.

The chain couples TRBV27 to TRBJ2-7, with 9 bases aligning to TRBD2. In germline, CDR1 is MNHEY, CDR2 SMNVEV (reference sequence). J gave up 5 bases and V 0 bases, and 5 bases lay outside the gene matches. This CDR3 has 15 amino acids. The CDR3 nucleotides are TGTGCCAGCAGTTTATCGAGGCGGGGGGGAGACGAGCAGTACTTC. It yields the protein CASSLSRRGGDEQYF.

The chain carries TRBV7-2 and TRBJ2-5; 7 bases agree with TRBD2. Per the germline V gene, CDR1 is SGHTA and CDR2 is FQGNSA. Trimming took 5 bases from V and 5 from J; bases not matched to a gene: 11. The CDR3 extends over 15 amino acids. In DNA form, the CDR3 reads TGTGCCAGCAGCCCCCTGATGGGAGGGCGGGAGACCCAGTACTTC. Protein product: CASSPLMGGRETQYF.

This clone has only one observation. This chain connects TRBV19 to TRBJ1-1, with D maybe TRBD1 (5 bases). Germline CDR1 LNHDA, CDR2 SQIVND (reference sequence). V was pared by 3 bases and J by 10 bases, with 12 bases between. The CDR3 has 12 residues. As DNA, the CDR3 is TGTGCCAGTAGTATTCCAGGGCTGAGAGCTTTCTTT. It codes for CASSIPGLRAFF. Complete variable domain (other parts from reference TRBV19 and TRBJ1-1): DGGITQSPKYLFRKEGQNVTLSCEQNLNHDAMYWYRQDPGQGLRLIYYSQIVNDFQKGDIAEGYSVSREKKESFPLTVTSAQKNPTAFYLCASSIPGLRAFFGQGTRLTVV.

There are a few counts of this clone. This sample includes further DNA sequences coding for the same CDR3. This chain links TRBV5-4 with TRBJ2-7, with D perhaps assigned TRBD1 or TRBD2 (5 bases each). The CDR3 extends over 14 amino acids. V was shortened by 1 base and J by 0 bases, with 8 bases between the two germline ends. Germline V gene lookup returns CDR1 SGHNT and CDR2 YYREEE (reference sequence). In DNA form, the CDR3 reads TGTGCCAGCAGCTTGTGGGGGAGCTCCTACGAGCAGTACTTC. Encoded protein: CASSLWGSSYEQYF.

The genes are TRBV9 and TRBJ2-7; D uncertain. This CDR3 has 14 amino acids. Germline V gives CDR1 SGDLS, CDR2 YYNGEE. Trimming took off 2 bases at V and 0 bases at J, with 9 bases between the two ends. The CDR3 DNA reads as TGTGCCAGCAGCGTGATAGGGAACTCCTACGAGCAGTACTTC. As protein: CASSVIGNSYEQYF.

The chain joins TRBV4-1 to TRBJ2-7, with 10 bases fitting TRBD2. The V segment lost 1 base and the J segment 6 bases; nucleotides outside the gene matches: 6. The CDR3 loop spans 15 amino acids. The germline V gene encodes CDR1 MGHRA and CDR2 YSYEKL. The CDR3, as DNA: TGCGCCAGCAGCCAAGCGCCTAGCGGGAGCCGCGAGCAGTACTTC. Protein: CASSQAPSGSREQYF.

The chain combines TRBV27 with TRBJ2-5; TRBD1 matches 7 bases. The CDR3 covers 15 residues. Trimming at V came to 5 bases and at J to 0 bases, leaving 6 bases not matched to a gene. CDR1 and CDR2 from the germline V gene are MNHEY and SMNVEV (reference sequence). The CDR3 region is CASSPVGTDQETQYF. In nucleotides, the CDR3 is TGTGCCAGCAGTCCCGTAGGGACAGACCAAGAGACCCAGTACTTC.

The chain recombines TRBV9 with TRBJ2-7; D remains ambiguous. V was shortened by 4 bases and J by 3 bases, with 14 bases between the two germline ends. The CDR3 totals 14 residues. CDR1 SGDLS and CDR2 YYNGEE come from the germline V gene. CDR3 sequence reads: CASSPYDQSYEQYF. The CDR3 DNA is TGTGCCAGCAGCCCCTACGACCAGAGCTACGAGCAGTACTTC.

V and J are TRBV5-5 and TRBJ2-7, with TRBD1 matching 8 bases. Losses at the gene ends were 4 bases for V and 1 base for J; bases not matched to a gene: 7. Per the germline V gene, CDR1 is SGHKS and CDR2 is YYEKEE (reference sequence). The CDR3 length is 15 residues. DNA for the CDR3: TGTGCCAGCAGCCTACTCGGGACAGGATCCTACGAGCAGTACTTC. Its translation is CASSLLGTGSYEQYF.

The chain uses TRBV4-1 and TRBJ1-5; D ambiguous. Germline V gives CDR1 MGHRA, CDR2 YSYEKL. This CDR3 comprises 18 residues. V dropped 1 base and J dropped 2 bases, with 18 bases sitting between them. CDR3 sequence reads: CASSQAVILPSGNQPQHF. The CDR3 nucleotides read TGCGCCAGCAGCCAAGCAGTGATCCTCCCATCAGGCAATCAGCCCCAGCATTTT.

The CDR3 DNA reads as TGTGCCAGCAGTCCCCGGGGACTAGCGGGAGTTCAAGAGACCCAGTACTTC. This gives the protein CASSPRGLAGVQETQYF. The rearrangement uses TRBV27 and TRBJ2-5, with TRBD2 matching 14 bases. Germline V gene data show CDR1 as MNHEY and CDR2 as SMNVEV (reference sequence). The CDR3 spans 17 residues. The ends lost 5 bases at V and 2 bases at J; junction bases unmatched: 7.

The rearrangement uses TRBV4-1 and TRBJ1-3, with D unresolved. The CDR3 covers 16 residues. Germline V gene lookup returns CDR1 MGHRA and CDR2 YSYEKL. The V and J ends lost 0 bases and 2 bases respectively, with 11 bases between them. CDR3 sequence (DNA): TGCGCCAGCAGCCAAGATGGAGGGAGGGCTGGAAACACCATATATTTT. Its protein product is CASSQDGGRAGNTIYF.

CDR3 in DNA: TGTGCCAGCAGTTTAAGGGGTGGAACTAATGAAAAACTGTTTTTT. It codes for CASSLRGGTNEKLFF. V is TRBV28 and J is TRBJ1-4; D is possibly TRBD1 (5 bases). V gave up 2 bases and J gave up 1 base, with 8 bases separating them. The CDR3 consists of 15 residues. Germline V gene sequence: CDR1 MDHEN, CDR2 SYDVKM.

The J gene is TRBJ1-2, the V gene TRBV13, with TRBD1 matching 7 bases. With V trimmed by 2 bases and J by 5 bases, 2 bases remained unmatched. The CDR3 extends over 13 amino acids. Germline assignment: CDR1 PRHDT and CDR2 FYEKMQ (reference sequence). This CDR3 reads CASSLKGAYGYTF. The CDR3 coding sequence is TGTGCCAGCAGCTTAAAGGGGGCTTATGGCTACACCTTC.

As regards this clone: Other DNA sequences from this sample encode an identical CDR3 as well. The rearrangement links TRBV11-2 to TRBJ2-1, with 11 bases that match TRBD2. Germline V CDR1 and CDR2: SGHAT, FQNNGV. This CDR3 is built from 16 residues. V was pared by 4 bases and J by 4 bases, with 6 bases of the junction left unmatched. The CDR3 nucleotides are TGTGCCAGCAGCTCTCGCTTAGCGGGGGGGTACAATGAGCAGTTCTTC. Amino acids: CASSSRLAGGYNEQFF.

The chain carries TRBV13 and TRBJ2-7; 9 bases are a match to TRBD1. Germline loops: CDR1 PRHDT, CDR2 FYEKMQ (reference sequence). V trimming: 5 bases; J trimming: 8 bases; junction bases outside the gene matches: 4. This CDR3 is built from 12 residues. This chain's CDR3 is CASSTTGGQQYF. The CDR3 DNA sequence: TGTGCCAGCAGCACCACAGGGGGCCAGCAGTACTTC.

This clone occurred once. The rearrangement uses TRBV30 and TRBJ2-3; a possible D gene is TRBD2 (6 bases). The CDR3 spans 12 residues. Germline loops: CDR1 GTSNPN, CDR2 SVGIG (reference sequence). V was shortened by 5 bases and J by 5 bases, with 11 bases between the two germline ends. The CDR3 DNA reads TGTGCCTGGGGGGCCGGGGGAGATACGCAGTATTTT. It is translated as CAWGAGGDTQYF.

This chain joins TRBV5-6 and TRBJ2-7, with a weak D call TRBD1 (6 bases). This CDR3 is 15 amino acids long. Germline CDR1 is SGHDT and CDR2 is YYEEEE. V shed 4 bases and J shed 3 bases, with 17 bases lying between them. CDR3 protein: CASSLPEGGHYEQYF. The CDR3 region has the DNA TGTGCCAGCAGCCTACCAGAAGGGGGTCACTACGAGCAGTACTTC.

The V and J genes are TRBV19 and TRBJ2-7; TRBD1 is a possible D gene (5 bases). This CDR3 region has 14 residues. V was shortened by 4 bases and J by 2 bases, with 12 bases between the two germline ends. The V gene's germline CDR1 is LNHDA and CDR2 SQIVND (reference sequence). DNA of the CDR3: TGTGCCAGTAGTACGGACATGGAGACCTACGAGCAGTACTTC. It translates to CASSTDMETYEQYF.

The genes are TRBV2 and TRBJ1-4; 8 nucleotides match TRBD1. CDR1 and CDR2 from the germline V gene are SNHLY and FYNNEI. Trimming took 7 bases from V and 11 from J; bases not matched to a gene: 9. The CDR3 sequence is 13 residues long. The chain's CDR3 is CASTGTGLLKLFF. CDR3 DNA sequence: TGTGCCAGCACCGGGACAGGCCTCTTGAAACTGTTTTTT. Full variable domain (rest looked up from reference TRBV2 and TRBJ1-4): EPEVTQTPSHQVTQMGQEVILRCVPISNHLYFYWYRQILGQKVEFLVSFYNNEISEKSEIFDDQFSVERPDGSNFTLKIRSTKLEDSAMYFCASTGTGLLKLFFGSGTQLSVL.

This clone was detected only a few times. The genes are TRBV28 and TRBJ2-7, with D possibly being TRBD1 (6 bases). The CDR3 sequence is 15 residues long. CDR1 and CDR2 from the germline V gene are MDHEN and SYDVKM. V lost 0 bases and J 1 base, leaving 10 bases between the germline ends. The chain's CDR3 is CASSLWQGPSYEQYF. The CDR3 DNA reads TGTGCCAGCAGTTTATGGCAGGGGCCGTCCTACGAGCAGTACTTC.

CDR3 amino acids: CASSYRGQREGSDTQYF. The CDR3 nucleotides read TGTGCCAGCAGCTACAGGGGGCAGCGGGAGGGTTCAGATACGCAGTATTTT. This chain connects TRBV11-2 to TRBJ2-3; weak D call: TRBD2 (10 bases). The ends were cut back, 4 bases at V and 4 bases at J, with 21 bases in the middle. The germline V gene encodes CDR1 SGHAT and CDR2 FQNNGV. This CDR3 comprises 17 residues.

Remarks on this clone: The sample holds other DNA sequences that translate to the same CDR3. The chain links TRBV4-3 to TRBJ2-1; D is unclear. This CDR3 has 15 amino acids. Looked up from germline, CDR1 is LGHNA and CDR2 is YSLEER. V lost 4 bases, J lost 0 bases, and 10 bases lay in between. CDR3 DNA: TGCGCCAGCAGCCCGGACCCGAGCTCCTACAATGAGCAGTTCTTC. It encodes CASSPDPSSYNEQFF.

The chain joins TRBV27 to TRBJ1-2; 12 positions agree with TRBD1. The trim removed 3 bases at V and 4 bases at J, leaving 12 bases unmatched. The germline V gene encodes CDR1 MNHEY and CDR2 SMNVEV (reference sequence). The CDR3 has 18 amino acids. This chain's CDR3 is CASSFTGTGGRGAYGYTF. CDR3 in DNA: TGTGCCAGCAGTTTCACCGGGACAGGGGGCCGGGGTGCCTATGGCTACACCTTC.

The chain combines TRBV7-2 with TRBJ2-7; D not certain. Germline values: CDR1 SGHTA, CDR2 FQGNSA. CDR3 length equals 15 residues. V was shortened by 2 bases and J by 0 bases, with 11 bases between the two germline ends. DNA of the CDR3: TGTGCCAGCAGCTTAAATTTACCTAGCTCCTACGAGCAGTACTTC. Translated: CASSLNLPSSYEQYF. The full variable domain, with the rest looked up from reference TRBV7-2 and TRBJ2-7, is GAGVSQSPSNKVTEKGKDVELRCDPISGHTALYWYRQSLGQGLEFLIYFQGNSAPDKSGLPSDRFSAERTGGSVSTLTIQRTQQEDSAVYLCASSLNLPSSYEQYFGPGTRLTVT.

V usage is TRBV27 and J usage is TRBJ1-1, with D unresolved. The CDR3 sequence is 15 residues long. Trimming removed 0 bases from V and 4 bases from J, with 12 bases in between. Looked up from germline, CDR1 is MNHEY and CDR2 is SMNVEV (reference sequence). CDR3: CASSLSPGVGTEAFF. The CDR3 DNA reads as TGTGCCAGCAGTTTATCACCAGGAGTTGGCACTGAAGCTTTCTTT.

This chain uses TRBV9 with TRBJ1-4; D not resolved. Between the trimmed V and J ends, which lost 4 bases and 0 bases, there was a span of 13 bases. CDR1 and CDR2 from the germline V gene are SGDLS and YYNGEE. This CDR3 region has 16 residues. CDR3 amino acids: CASSPSIDATNEKLFF. The CDR3, as DNA: TGTGCCAGCAGCCCCTCCATTGACGCAACTAATGAAAAACTGTTTTTT. Looking up the rest from reference TRBV9 and TRBJ1-4 gives the full variable domain: DSGVTQTPKHLITATGQRVTLRCSPRSGDLSVYWYQQSLDQGLQFLIQYYNGEERAKGNILERFSAQQFPDLHSELNLSSLELGDSALYFCASSPSIDATNEKLFFGSGTQLSVL.